This passage covers 25 T cell receptor beta chains from one sample sequenced in a study of spatial heterogeneity in lung cancer. No antigen is known for these receptors. Noted time point: sample taken at primary tumor resection. Study conclusions and caveats: Intratumoral expanded alpha and beta TCR counts were found to track tumor mutation counts.

MiXCR, run by TCRdb on the 5' RACE reads, gives a single entry per CDR3 protein. The sample lists about 7,500 distinct CDR3 sequences, roughly an eighth seen once, with over 20% in the top ten. This specimen was lung tumor tissue, taken at surgery. The receptors here all came from a male donor with early-stage non-small cell lung cancer.

This clonotype was seen at least ten times. This beta chain is a stray sequence in a library constructed for alpha chains; its clone size is not meaningful. The chain employs TRBV11-1 and TRBJ2-5; the D is unclear. The CDR3 extends over 11 amino acids. The germline gives CDR1 SGHAT, CDR2 FQDESV (reference sequence). Trimming took 5 bases from V and 11 from J, leaving 12 bases between them. CDR3 protein: CASSPGRVQYF. As DNA, the CDR3 is TGTGCCAGCAGCCCGGGCCGGGTGCAGTACTTC.

There are many counts of this clonotype. This beta chain is an off-target read within a library intended for alpha chains, so its frequency means little. The chain links TRBV12-3 or TRBV12-4 to TRBJ2-1; TRBD2 might be the D (6 bases). CDR3 size: 13 residues. V dropped 5 bases and J dropped 12 bases, with 17 bases sitting between them. This CDR3 is CASSLGTLKGQFF. The CDR3 nucleotides are TGTGCCAGCAGTCTGGGGACTCTGAAAGGGCAGTTCTTC.

In regard to this clonotype: In a library made to pick up alpha chains, this beta chain is a stray read with a size that means little. The genes are TRBV20-1 and TRBJ2-3, with 7 nucleotides matching TRBD2. CDR3 length: 14 amino acids. Germline values: CDR1 DFQATT, CDR2 SNEGSKA (reference sequence). The V gene end was trimmed by 6 bases and the J gene end by 0 bases; junction bases not matched to a gene: 6. The chain's CDR3 is CSARLAGSTDTQYF. CDR3 nucleotide sequence: TGCAGTGCCCGACTAGCTGGGAGCACAGATACGCAGTATTTT.

By sample share, this clonotype is medium-sized (0.01 to 0.1%). A library made for alpha chains picked up this beta chain off target, so its size means little. This chain joins TRBV9 and TRBJ2-1; D remains ambiguous. From germline, CDR1 is SGDLS and CDR2 YYNGEE. There are 12 residues in the CDR3. The V end lost 4 bases, the J end lost 7 bases, and 9 bases lay between the germline ends. CDR3 region: CASSSFENEQFF. CDR3 sequence (DNA): TGTGCCAGCAGCTCGTTCGAGAATGAGCAGTTCTTC. Full variable domain (rest looked up from reference TRBV9 and TRBJ2-1): DSGVTQTPKHLITATGQRVTLRCSPRSGDLSVYWYQQSLDQGLQFLIQYYNGEERAKGNILERFSAQQFPDLHSELNLSSLELGDSALYFCASSSFENEQFFGPGTRLTVL.

Within the sample, this clonotype is medium-sized. As an off-target read in a library built for alpha chains, this beta chain has a frequency of little significance. The chain joins TRBV6-5 to TRBJ2-3; 10 positions match TRBD2. J lost 3 bases, V lost 8 bases, and 5 bases had no gene match. In germline, CDR1 is MNHEY, CDR2 SVGAGI. The CDR3 runs to 14 residues. The CDR3 DNA reads as TGTGCCAGCGGGGCTAGCGGGAGTACAGATACGCAGTATTTT. It translates to CASGASGSTDTQYF.

This clonotype was observed many times. The library was prepared for alpha chains; this beta chain is a stray read, so its frequency means little. The chain carries TRBV20-1 and TRBJ1-2; 7 nucleotides agree with TRBD1. The V segment lost 0 bases and the J segment 4 bases; nucleotides outside the gene matches: 8. The CDR3 length is 15 residues. Germline lookup yields CDR1 DFQATT and CDR2 SNEGSKA (reference sequence). The chain's CDR3 is CSARDQGTVAYGYTF. DNA for the CDR3: TGCAGTGCTAGAGATCAAGGGACAGTCGCCTATGGCTACACCTTC.

By sample fraction, this clonotype is medium-sized. This beta chain is an unintended read in a library built for alpha chains; its size means little. V is TRBV5-1 and J is TRBJ2-5; 13 nucleotides align to TRBD2. The germline CDR1 and CDR2 sequences are SGHRS and YFSETQ. The V gene end was trimmed by 3 bases and the J gene end by 5 bases; junction bases not matched to a gene: 10. CDR3 length equals 17 residues. The CDR3 loop reads CASSYGGLAGVYETQYF. The CDR3 DNA reads as TGCGCCAGCAGCTACGGAGGACTAGCGGGAGTATACGAGACCCAGTACTTC.

This clonotype was counted ten times or more. This beta chain came through as a stray read in a library set up for alpha chains, and its size says little. This chain joins TRBV24-1 and TRBJ2-1, with TRBD2 matching 7 bases. The CDR3 covers 16 residues. With 3 bases clipped from V and 3 bases from J, the junction kept 7 bases outside the gene matches. Germline CDR1 KGHDR, CDR2 SFDVKD. CDR3 in amino acids: CATSDGRAGHYNEQFF. CDR3 nucleotide sequence: TGTGCCACCAGTGATGGGAGGGCAGGACACTACAATGAGCAGTTCTTC.

This clonotype was counted many times. Little can be read into the size of this beta chain, an off-target read in a library designed for alpha chains. This rearrangement joins TRBV20-1 to TRBJ2-1; no clear D gene. The CDR3 loop spans 15 amino acids. Germline CDR1 and CDR2: DFQATT and SNEGSKA (reference sequence). Trimming pared 0 bases from V and 3 bases from J, leaving 12 bases between. The CDR3 reads CSARDPRSVYNEQFF. Written as DNA, the CDR3 is TGCAGTGCTAGAGATCCCAGAAGTGTCTACAATGAGCAGTTCTTC.

About this clonotype itself: This beta chain slipped into a library made for alpha chains as a stray read, so its size is not meaningful. The rearrangement links TRBV11-1 to TRBJ2-7; D unresolved. Trimming stripped 0 bases from V and 2 bases from J, with 8 bases between. CDR1 is SGHAT, CDR2 FQDESV, per germline (reference sequence). The CDR3 runs to 14 residues. This CDR3 is CASSLAARTYEQYF. The CDR3 DNA reads as TGTGCCAGCAGCTTAGCGGCGAGAACCTACGAGCAGTACTTC.

As to this clonotype: This beta chain came through as a stray read in a library set up for alpha chains, and its size says little. The chain is built from TRBV18 and TRBJ1-1, with TRBD1 matching over 10 bases. Germline CDR1 is KGHSH and CDR2 is LQKENI. V lost 4 bases and J lost 1; bases outside the gene matches: 0. The CDR3 is made up of 14 amino acids. CDR3 in amino acids: CASSRDRGNTEAFF. The CDR3 nucleotides are TGTGCCAGCTCACGGGACAGGGGGAACACTGAAGCTTTCTTT. Full variable domain (missing parts from reference TRBV18 and TRBJ1-1): NAGVMQNPRHLVRRRGQEARLRCSPMKGHSHVYWYRQLPEEGLKFMVYLQKENIIDESGMPKERFSAEFPKEGPSILRIQQVVRGDSAAYFCASSRDRGNTEAFFGQGTRLTVV.

This clonotype is labeled medium-sized. For a library built for alpha chains, this beta chain is a stray read; little rests on its size. CDR3 in DNA: TGTGCCAGCAGCGGGCAGGGGGCTTCACCCCTCCACTTT. It encodes CASSGQGASPLHF. This chain uses TRBV3-1 with TRBJ1-6, with 8 bases lining up with TRBD1. The CDR3 covers 13 residues. CDR1 is LGHDT and CDR2 is YNNKEL in the germline V gene (reference sequence). The ends lost 5 bases at V and 9 bases at J; junction bases unmatched: 3.

In its sample, this clonotype was seen many times. Because this beta chain is a stray read in a library intended to capture alpha chains, its abundance should not be given much weight. The rearrangement joins TRBV29-1 to TRBJ2-2; D tentatively fits TRBD1 or TRBD2 (5 bases each). CDR1 SQVTM and CDR2 ANQGSEA come from the germline V gene. V lost 7 bases, J lost 1 base, and 19 bases lay in between. The length of the CDR3 is 16 residues. The CDR3 is CSASKPGTVNTGELFF. The CDR3 DNA is TGCAGCGCCTCCAAACCCGGGACGGTGAACACCGGGGAGCTGTTTTTT.

Concerning this clonotype: The size of this beta chain means little, since it is a stray read in a library made for alpha chains. The chain links TRBV7-9 to TRBJ2-7, with TRBD2 matching over 11 bases. J lost 3 bases, V lost 4 bases, and 2 bases had no gene match. The CDR3 loop spans 14 amino acids. Germline assignment: CDR1 SEHNR and CDR2 FQNEAQ (reference sequence). The DNA of the CDR3 is TGTGCCAGCAGCTCCGGGACTAGCGGCTACGAGCAGTACTTC. This codes for CASSSGTSGYEQYF.

This clonotype was found many times. The library was designed around alpha chains, so this beta chain is a stray read whose abundance carries little weight. V is TRBV11-1 and J is TRBJ2-1; no definite D call. This CDR3 spans 10 amino acids. Trimming removed 8 bases at V and 4 bases at J, with 3 bases between. CDR1 SGHAT and CDR2 FQDESV come from the germline V gene (reference sequence). CDR3 protein: CASGYNEQFF. CDR3 bases: TGTGCCAGCGGTTACAATGAGCAGTTCTTC.

This clonotype was recorded at least ten times. Since the library was made to target alpha chains, this beta chain is a stray read and its abundance is not meaningful. The genes are TRBV19 and TRBJ1-5, with TRBD1 matching 9 bases. V dropped 8 bases and J dropped 5; count of bases not matched to a gene: 7. Germline CDR1 LNHDA, CDR2 SQIVND (reference sequence). This CDR3 has 14 amino acids. CDR3 in amino acids: CASDTGGSDQPQHF. CDR3 nucleotide sequence: TGTGCCAGTGATACAGGGGGCAGTGATCAGCCCCAGCATTTT.

This clonotype was seen a few times. The library was designed around alpha chains, so this beta chain is a stray read whose abundance carries little weight. The rearrangement joins TRBV9 to TRBJ2-2, with a tentative D call TRBD2 (6 bases). Looked up from germline, CDR1 is SGDLS and CDR2 is YYNGEE. The germline V and J ends were trimmed by 1 base and 5 bases, with 12 bases remaining between them. This CDR3 has 15 amino acids. The DNA for the CDR3 is TGTGCCAGCAGCGTAACGGGAGATGGGACCGGGGAGCTGTTTTTT. It specifies CASSVTGDGTGELFF.

This clonotype is medium-sized by share. This beta chain represents an off-target read in a library built for alpha chains; its size is of limited meaning. The chain couples TRBV5-1 to TRBJ1-5; the match to TRBD1 covers 7 bases. The CDR3 is 15 residues long. CDR1 SGHRS and CDR2 YFSETQ come from the germline V gene. Trimming took 0 bases from V and 3 from J; bases not matched to a gene: 3. The CDR3 DNA sequence: TGCGCCAGCAGCTTGGCGGGACAGTACAATCAGCCCCAGCATTTT. Translated: CASSLAGQYNQPQHF. Together with reference TRBV5-1 and TRBJ1-5, the CDR3 gives the full variable domain: KAGVTQTPRYLIKTRGQQVTLSCSPISGHRSVSWYQQTPGQGLQFLFEYFSETQRNKGNFPGRFSGRQFSNSRSEMNVSTLELGDSALYLCASSLAGQYNQPQHFGDGTRLSIL.

To note about this clonotype: Since it is a stray read in a library aimed at alpha chains, this beta chain has a size that is not meaningful. The chain joins TRBV5-1 to TRBJ2-7, with D perhaps matching TRBD1 (5 bases). This CDR3 spans 16 amino acids. Germline CDR1 is SGHRS and CDR2 is YFSETQ. V shed 4 bases and J shed 2 bases, with 19 bases lying between them. CDR3 region: CASSPRRSGQTYEQYF. The CDR3 region has the DNA TGCGCCAGCAGCCCGAGGCGGTCTGGACAAACCTACGAGCAGTACTTC.

In the case of this clonotype: A library made for alpha chains picked up this beta chain off target, so its size means little. The CDR3 reads CATSRGGSGELFF. DNA for the CDR3: TGTGCCACCTCGAGGGGGGGCTCCGGGGAGCTGTTTTTT. The gene calls are TRBV24-1 and TRBJ2-2; D perhaps matches TRBD2 (7 bases). CDR3 length equals 13 residues. With 9 bases removed from V and 6 bases from J, the gap between germline ends came to 13 bases. CDR1 and CDR2 (germline): KGHDR, SFDVKD.

This clonotype was observed at least ten times. Since it is a stray read in a library aimed at alpha chains, this beta chain has a size that is not meaningful. V gene TRBV5-6 combines with J gene TRBJ2-7; 9 bases map to TRBD1. This CDR3 is 16 amino acids long. V was pared by 4 bases and J by 3 bases, with 11 bases of the junction left unmatched. CDR1 SGHDT and CDR2 YYEEEE come from the germline V gene. This chain's CDR3 is CASSVASGTGLYEQYF. The CDR3 coding sequence is TGTGCCAGCAGCGTAGCGTCCGGGACAGGGCTCTACGAGCAGTACTTC. Based on the CDR3 plus reference TRBV5-6 and TRBJ2-7, the full variable domain is DAGVTQSPTHLIKTRGQQVTLRCSPKSGHDTVSWYQQALGQGPQFIFQYYEEEERQRGNFPDRFSGHQFPNYSSELNVNALLLGDSALYLCASSVASGTGLYEQYFGPGTRLTVT.

Only a few counts were recorded for this clonotype. Since it is a stray read in a library aimed at alpha chains, this beta chain has a size that is not meaningful. The chain links TRBV27 to TRBJ1-5; D not resolved. The CDR3 consists of 16 residues. V lost 6 bases and J lost 0, with 15 bases in between. CDR1 and CDR2 from the germline V gene are MNHEY and SMNVEV (reference sequence). The CDR3 reads CASSSLEVYSNQPQHF. CDR3 in DNA: TGTGCCAGCAGCTCACTGGAGGTCTATAGCAATCAGCCCCAGCATTTT.

By its share, this clonotype is medium-sized. This beta chain is a stray read from a library made for alpha chains; its abundance is not meaningful. The chain employs TRBV5-1 and TRBJ2-3; TRBD2 matches 12 bases. With 6 bases clipped from V and 5 bases from J, the junction kept 4 bases outside the gene matches. Per germline, CDR1 SGHRS and CDR2 YFSETQ. This CDR3 has 14 residues. CDR3 DNA: TGCGCCAGCAAACAACTAGCGGGAGGAGATACGCAGTATTTT. The encoded protein is CASKQLAGGDTQYF.

By sample fraction, this clonotype is medium-sized. Since the library was made to target alpha chains, this beta chain is a stray read and its abundance is not meaningful. The chain couples TRBV3-1 to TRBJ2-7; no reliable D call. The CDR3 loop spans 15 amino acids. CDR1 and CDR2 (germline): LGHDT, YNNKEL (reference sequence). Trimming removed 1 base from V and 0 bases from J, with 10 bases in between. CDR3 sequence (DNA): TGTGCCAGCAGCCAAGGCCCTCTTACCTCCTACGAGCAGTACTTC. This gives the protein CASSQGPLTSYEQYF.

Many counts were recorded for this clonotype. This beta chain is off target for a library built for alpha chains, so its abundance means little. The rearrangement joins TRBV27 to TRBJ2-3, with D possibly TRBD2 on 6 matching bases. The CDR3 extends over 15 amino acids. Per germline, CDR1 MNHEY and CDR2 SMNVEV (reference sequence). The V and J ends lost 3 bases and 2 bases respectively, with 12 bases between them. CDR3 coding DNA: TGTGCCAGCAGTTTCGCGGCGGGGATCACAGATACGCAGTATTTT. It is translated as CASSFAAGITDTQYF.